This TCR beta chain was sequenced for a study of cytomegalovirus exposure and HLA in healthy donors. Whole-study context: Across 300 to 400 genotyped donors, around 80% landed in the Caucasian-associated ancestry cluster.

PCR amplification relied on 60 Vbeta primers (plus 13 Jbeta primers). The method was immunoSEQ multiplex PCR; TCRdb's version includes in-frame clones alone and lacks a portion of them. The sample has tens of thousands of clones; 77% are singletons. Among the donors, all were healthy bone marrow donors. This TCR was recovered from a woman aged 40 to 50 in good health and CMV-seropositive. Sequencing was carried out using PBMCs.

DNA for the CDR3: TGCGCCAGCAGCCAAGAGCCCGGGACAGGGGGCCCCTACAATGAGCAGTTCTTC. It specifies CASSQEPGTGGPYNEQFF. The chain employs TRBV4-1 and TRBJ2-1; 12 bases map to TRBD1. J gave up 2 bases and V 0 bases, and 5 bases lay outside the gene matches. There are 18 residues in the CDR3. The germline gives CDR1 MGHRA, CDR2 YSYEKL.